Each of the 13 T cell receptor beta chains below was sequenced from the same sample in a study of vaccination and CD4 T cells after COVID-19. No antigen has been assigned to these receptors. Regarding treatment: approximately 10-day PBMC culture with coronavirus spike peptide pools or control peptides (ViraFEST assay). Oncomine TCR Beta short-read sequencing was applied to DNA from cultured CD4+ T cells. TCRdb independently ran MiXCR on the PCR reads; one entry per CDR3 protein. The repertoire holds approximately 9,000 distinct CDR3 sequences, with about half as singletons. Sequencing was carried out using CD4+ T cells from blood, cultured in vitro. These receptors were collected from a human donor who had recovered from COVID-19.

The V gene is TRBV6-2 or TRBV6-3, the J gene TRBJ1-2, with 8 bases aligning to TRBD1. Germline V gives CDR1 MNHEY, CDR2 SVGEGT. The CDR3 contains 13 residues. J was trimmed by 8 bases and V by 6 bases; bases with no gene match: 8. CDR3 sequence (DNA): TGTGCCAGCAGAAGGACAGGGAAGGAAGGCTACACCTTC. This gives the protein CASRRTGKEGYTF.

The chain employs TRBV12-3 or TRBV12-4 and TRBJ1-1, with D possibly matching TRBD1 (5 bases). The V and J ends lost 5 bases and 4 bases respectively, with 14 bases between them. The length of the CDR3 is 14 residues. The CDR3 DNA reads TGTGCCAGCAGTCCCTTGACGGGGGGCACTGAAGCTTTCTTT. Its protein is CASSPLTGGTEAFF.

The rearrangement uses TRBV5-4 and TRBJ2-2; no firm D call. The V end was cut by 0 bases, the J end by 0 bases, with 3 bases between. The germline gives CDR1 SGHNT, CDR2 YYREEE (reference sequence). The CDR3 runs 14 residues. The CDR3 here is CASSLVANTGELFF. CDR3 coding DNA: TGTGCCAGCAGCTTGGTTGCGAACACCGGGGAGCTGTTTTTT.

J is TRBJ2-1 and V is TRBV12-3 or TRBV12-4; 9 bases map to TRBD1. This CDR3 spans 15 amino acids. The V segment lost 6 bases and the J segment 7 bases; nucleotides outside the gene matches: 10. CDR3 sequence: CASRPTGGAKNEQFF. CDR3 DNA: TGTGCCAGCAGGCCCACAGGGGGCGCGAAGAATGAGCAGTTCTTC.

This rearrangement joins TRBV19 to TRBJ1-1; 10 bases fit TRBD1. Per the germline V gene, CDR1 is LNHDA and CDR2 is SQIVND (reference sequence). The CDR3 has 13 residues. V shed 5 bases, J shed 7 bases, and the junction held 4 bases outside the gene matches. CDR3 sequence: CASSGGQGYEAFF. DNA of the CDR3: TGTGCCAGTAGTGGGGGACAGGGGTATGAAGCTTTCTTT.

The chain has TRBV27 and TRBJ2-1, with TRBD1 matching 12 bases. The DNA end favors TRBJ2-7, so the J call may be wrong. Per germline, CDR1 MNHEY and CDR2 SMNVEV (reference sequence). The CDR3 extends over 15 amino acids. The CDR3 region has the DNA TGTGCCAGCAGTTTAACGGGGACAGGGGGCCACGAGCAGTACTTC. This sequence encodes CASSLTGTGGHEQYF.

The CDR3, as DNA: TGTGCCAGCACCGGACAGATTCCCTACGAGCAGTACTTC. Its protein is CASTGQIPYEQYF. This chain joins TRBV2 and TRBJ2-7; a weak D match, TRBD1 (6 bases). Trimming shortened V by 7 bases and J by 2 bases, and 12 bases separated the two germline ends. In germline, CDR1 is SNHLY, CDR2 FYNNEI. This CDR3 comprises 13 residues.

This clonotype has just a few counts. The chain has TRBV10-3 and TRBJ1-1; D may be TRBD1 (6 bases). The V gene lost 8 bases and the J gene lost 0 bases, with 13 bases spanning the gap. The germline V gene encodes CDR1 ENHRY and CDR2 SYGVKD. This CDR3 is built from 14 residues. CDR3 loop: CAIGAQGLNTEAFF. The CDR3 region has the DNA TGTGCCATCGGCGCCCAGGGGTTGAACACTGAAGCTTTCTTT.

J is TRBJ2-5 and V is TRBV20-1; D perhaps matches TRBD1 (6 bases). Germline values: CDR1 DFQATT, CDR2 SNEGSKA (reference sequence). Trimming cost V 0 bases and J 2 bases, with 13 bases left between them. CDR3 length: 15 amino acids. CDR3 sequence reads: CSARDGRQEQETQYF. Here the CDR3 DNA reads TGCAGTGCTAGAGATGGGAGACAGGAACAAGAGACCCAGTACTTC.

The chain joins TRBV6-1 to TRBJ1-3; D is perhaps TRBD1 (5 bases). V lost 6 bases and J lost 1, with 10 bases in between. CDR3 length: 14 residues. Germline CDR1 is MNHNS and CDR2 is SASEGT. CDR3 bases: TGTGCCAGCAGCCCGGGACGGTCTGGAAACACCATATATTTT. As protein: CASSPGRSGNTIYF.

This clonotype showed up just a few times. V is TRBV10-3 and J is TRBJ2-3, with 8 positions matching TRBD1. CDR1 ENHRY and CDR2 SYGVKD come from the germline V gene. The CDR3 is 15 residues long. V shed 4 bases and J 2 bases; nucleotides not matched to a gene: 5. The CDR3 protein is CAISVGDRPTDTQYF. As DNA, the CDR3 is TGTGCCATCAGTGTAGGGGACAGGCCCACAGATACGCAGTATTTT.

This clonotype occurred once. The chain employs TRBV5-4 and TRBJ1-2; D possibly corresponds to TRBD1 (5 bases). With 0 bases removed from V and 3 bases from J, the gap between germline ends came to 9 bases. Germline CDR1 and CDR2: SGHNT and YYREEE (reference sequence). The CDR3 is 14 residues long. In DNA, the CDR3 is TGTGCCAGCAGCTTGGTAGGGGTCGACTATGGCTACACCTTC. Residues: CASSLVGVDYGYTF.

This clonotype was seen a handful of times. The chain joins TRBV20-1 to TRBJ1-1; a possible D gene is TRBD1 (6 bases). The germline V and J ends were trimmed by 0 bases and 0 bases, with 17 bases remaining between them. CDR3 length equals 17 residues. Germline values: CDR1 DFQATT, CDR2 SNEGSKA (reference sequence). In nucleotides, the CDR3 is TGCAGTGCTAGAGATCCGGGGGGGCGAGTTATGAACACTGAAGCTTTCTTT. Encoded protein: CSARDPGGRVMNTEAFF.